This entry lists 20 T cell receptor beta chains sequenced from one sample in a study of CD8+CD57+ T cells in acquired aplastic anemia (dated 2018 in TCRdb). Flow cytometry had shown CD8+CD57+ cell expansion in the patients selected for sequencing. The sequencing machine was an Illumina HiSeq 2000. TCR beta VDJ combination and CDR3 sequence profiling used genomic DNA as the template. Through fastp at Q25 and MiXCR, TCRdb rebuilt clones from the public reads, retaining in-frame beta chains. Every CDR3 protein is listed once, alongside the most common genes and DNA of its rows. The sample contains 200,000 to 300,000 distinct CDR3 sequences, 47% of them found a single time. In total, the top ten clones hold under 9% of the sample. The sample consisted of sorted CD4+, CD8+, or CD8+CD57+ T cells (not recorded which) from PBMCs. The receptor source for this set is a human donor with aplastic anemia.

This clonotype was seen repeatedly, ten times or more. V and J are TRBV6-5 and TRBJ1-2; no clear D gene. The CDR3 is 9 amino acids. CDR1 and CDR2 from the germline V gene are MNHEY and SVGAGI. CDR3 sequence: CGAGHGYTF. In DNA, the CDR3 is TGTGGGGCGGGCCATGGCTACACCTTC.

The CDR3 loop reads CASSVVPQGSDGYTF. For the CDR3, the DNA is TGTGCCAGCAGCGTAGTCCCCCAGGGATCGGATGGCTACACCTTC. The chain employs TRBV7-9 and TRBJ1-2; D may be TRBD1 (5 bases). Germline assignment: CDR1 SEHNR and CDR2 FQNEAQ (reference sequence). V was pared by 5 bases and J by 6 bases, with 19 bases between. The CDR3 runs to 15 residues.

The rearrangement joins TRBV11-2 to TRBJ1-3; TRBD1 might be the D (5 bases). Germline CDR1 and CDR2: SGHAT and FQNNGV. V gave up 3 bases and J gave up 2 bases, with 8 bases separating them. This CDR3 is 14 amino acids long. This chain's CDR3 is CASSFDRTGNTIYF. CDR3 sequence (DNA): TGTGCCAGCAGCTTCGACAGAACTGGAAACACCATATATTTT.

With respect to this clonotype: The junction shows a germline mismatch at one end, possibly a read error. The chain links TRBV10-3 to TRBJ2-1; no clear D. The CDR3 loop spans 15 amino acids. CDR1 ENHRY and CDR2 SYGVKD come from the germline V gene. Here the CDR3 reads CAIKEETSSYNGQFF. The CDR3 region has the DNA TGTGCCATCAAGGAAGAAACAAGCTCCTACAATGGGCAGTTCTTC.

The CDR3 DNA reads TGTGCCAGCAGTGCAGCGACAGGGGGTGATGAGCAGTTCTTC. It is translated as CASSAATGGDEQFF. The V gene is TRBV25-1, the J gene TRBJ2-1, with TRBD1 identical over 9 bases. This CDR3 spans 14 amino acids. Germline CDR1 is MGHDK and CDR2 is SYGVNS. V gave up 4 bases and J gave up 8 bases; unmatched junction bases: 6.

This clonotype was recorded a few times. The chain joins TRBV5-1 to TRBJ2-3, with D tentatively TRBD2 (6 bases). The CDR3 is 16 amino acids. V lost 0 bases, J lost 2 bases, and 13 bases lay in between. CDR1 SGHRS and CDR2 YFSETQ come from the germline V gene. This CDR3 is CASSLAEEGFTDTQYF. The DNA of the CDR3 is TGCGCCAGCAGCTTGGCCGAGGAGGGTTTCACAGATACGCAGTATTTT.

This chain links TRBV10-3 with TRBJ1-6; D possibly corresponds to TRBD1 (6 bases). The CDR3 length is 14 residues. The germline gives CDR1 ENHRY, CDR2 SYGVKD. Trimming removed 3 bases at V and 6 bases at J, with 9 bases between. CDR3 nucleotides: TGTGCCATCAGTGATGGGGGCCTTAATTCACCCCTCCACTTT. It encodes CAISDGGLNSPLHF.

In regard to this clonotype: This may be a read error: a much more frequent sequence differs by one nucleotide. This chain links TRBV5-1 with TRBJ1-4, with D possibly TRBD1 on 5 matching bases. The CDR3 extends over 13 amino acids. Germline V gene lookup returns CDR1 SGHRS and CDR2 YFSETQ. The CDR3 DNA is TGTGCCAGCAGCCCGGGGCTAGGGGAAAAACTGTCTTTT. It is translated as CASSPGLGEKLSF.

The CDR3 region is CAISWTSGNYYNEQFF. The CDR3, as DNA: TGTGCCATCAGTTGGACTAGCGGGAACTACTACAATGAGCAGTTCTTC. The chain carries TRBV10-3 and TRBJ2-1; 12 nucleotides agree with TRBD2. The CDR3 has 16 amino acids. CDR1 ENHRY and CDR2 SYGVKD come from the germline V gene. The junction had 5 bases not matched to a gene; V was cut back by 5 bases and J by 3 bases.

The chain has TRBV10-3 and TRBJ2-7; 9 nucleotides align to TRBD1. The length of the CDR3 is 15 residues. In germline, CDR1 is ENHRY, CDR2 SYGVKD. V lost 6 bases, J lost 1 base, and 7 bases stayed unmatched. The CDR3: CAIRSSGTGSYEQYF. For the CDR3, the DNA is TGTGCCATCAGATCTTCCGGGACAGGGTCCTACGAGCAGTACTTC.

As for this clonotype: This may arise from a read error, as a much more abundant clone is one base away. Likely a read error: the CDR3 ends without its conserved phenylalanine or tryptophan. The chain joins TRBV5-4 to TRBJ1-5, with D tentatively TRBD1 (5 bases). There are 13 residues in the CDR3. CDR1 SGHNT and CDR2 YYREEE come from the germline V gene (reference sequence). The CDR3 reads CASSQEVGPPQHL. The CDR3 DNA is TGCGCCAGCAGCCAAGAAGTGGGACCGCCCCAGCATCTT.

Many counts were recorded for this clonotype. The CDR3, as DNA: TGTGCCAGTATTGGAAACACCATATATTTT. Protein product: CASIGNTIYF. The gene calls are TRBV2 and TRBJ1-3; no definite D call. This CDR3 is built from 10 residues. V lost 9 bases and J 3 bases, leaving 3 bases between the germline ends. Germline V gene lookup returns CDR1 SNHLY and CDR2 FYNNEI.

This clonotype has just a few counts. The rearrangement links TRBV19 to TRBJ2-1; 13 bases fit TRBD2. J lost 4 bases, V lost 1 base, and 1 base had no gene match. This CDR3 is 16 amino acids long. Germline CDR1 LNHDA, CDR2 SQIVND (reference sequence). This CDR3 reads CASSIGGLAGYNEQFF. CDR3 sequence (DNA): TGTGCCAGTAGTATAGGGGGACTAGCGGGGTACAATGAGCAGTTCTTC.

Points on this clonotype: Sequence at one end of the junction differs from germline and may be a read error. This chain joins TRBV15 and TRBJ2-1, with 11 bases aligning to TRBD1. Germline CDR1 reads LNHNV; CDR2 reads YYDKDF (reference sequence). The CDR3 covers 14 residues. This CDR3 is CATIGTGGSNEQSF. In nucleotides, the CDR3 is TGTGCCACCATCGGGACAGGGGGGAGCAATGAGCAGTCCTTC.

This chain connects TRBV24-1 to TRBJ2-7; D might be TRBD2 (5 bases). The V end lost 11 bases, the J end lost 2 bases, and 21 bases lay between the germline ends. The length of the CDR3 is 15 residues. The V gene's germline CDR1 is KGHDR and CDR2 SFDVKD. The CDR3 loop reads CASSQFRDEAYEQYF. The CDR3 bases are TGTGCCAGCAGCCAATTTCGGGATGAGGCCTACGAGCAGTACTTC.

This chain links TRBV7-8 with TRBJ2-2, with D perhaps assigned TRBD1 or TRBD2 (5 bases each). CDR3 length: 17 residues. Germline V gene sequence: CDR1 SGHVS, CDR2 FQNEAQ. Trimming removed 5 bases at V and 1 base at J, with 17 bases between. CDR3 in DNA: TGTGCCAGCAGCCTTCACCCTAAGGGGAGGAACACCGGGGAGCTGTTTTTT. It is translated as CASSLHPKGRNTGELFF.

At least ten counts were recorded for this clonotype. V usage is TRBV11-2 and J usage is TRBJ2-7, with D perhaps TRBD2 (6 bases). Trimming left V 5 bases short and J 4 bases short, with 18 bases between. In germline, CDR1 is SGHAT, CDR2 FQNNGV. The CDR3 length is 15 residues. The CDR3 region is CASSPPRTGRYEQYF. CDR3 nucleotides: TGTGCCAGCAGCCCACCCCGGACGGGGAGGTACGAGCAGTACTTC.

Remarks on this clonotype: A read error may explain this, as a much larger clone is one base away. The rearrangement uses TRBV28 and TRBJ2-5; possible D gene TRBD2, 6 bases. In germline, CDR1 is MDHEN, CDR2 SYDVKM. The CDR3 consists of 14 residues. As DNA, the CDR3 is TGTGGCAGCTCGGGACTCCTGTACCAAGAGACCCAGTACTTC. The encoded protein is CGSSGLLYQETQYF. Filled out from reference TRBV28 and TRBJ2-5, the complete variable domain reads DVKVTQSSRYLVKRTGEKVFLECVQDMDHENMFWYRQDPGLGLRLIYFSYDVKMKEKGDIPEGYSVSREKKERFSLILESASTNQTSMYLCGSSGLLYQETQYFGPGTRLLVL.

There are many counts of this clonotype. V and J are TRBV7-9 and TRBJ2-2; D may be TRBD2 (5 bases). The CDR3 has 17 amino acids. V was trimmed by 4 bases and J by 1 base, leaving 16 bases between them. Germline-derived CDR1 and CDR2 are SEHNR and FQNEAQ (reference sequence). This CDR3 is CASSSLRTRRNTGELFF. The CDR3 DNA is TGTGCCAGCAGCTCCCTACGGACTCGCCGGAACACCGGGGAGCTGTTTTTT. Combining the CDR3 with reference TRBV7-9 and TRBJ2-2 gives the whole variable domain DTGVSQNPRHKITKRGQNVTFRCDPISEHNRLYWYRQTLGQGPEFLTYFQNEAQLEKSRLLSDRFSAERPKGSFSTLEIQRTEQGDSAMYLCASSSLRTRRNTGELFFGEGSRLTVL.

The chain carries TRBV6-1 and TRBJ1-3; D gene unclear. This CDR3 comprises 18 residues. CDR1 and CDR2 from the germline V gene are MNHNS and SASEGT. Trimming left V 1 base short and J 3 bases short, with 19 bases between. CDR3 sequence (DNA): TGTGCCAGCAGTGAAGTGATCGTCCGTGTATTGGATGGAAACACCATATATTTT. As protein: CASSEVIVRVLDGNTIYF.